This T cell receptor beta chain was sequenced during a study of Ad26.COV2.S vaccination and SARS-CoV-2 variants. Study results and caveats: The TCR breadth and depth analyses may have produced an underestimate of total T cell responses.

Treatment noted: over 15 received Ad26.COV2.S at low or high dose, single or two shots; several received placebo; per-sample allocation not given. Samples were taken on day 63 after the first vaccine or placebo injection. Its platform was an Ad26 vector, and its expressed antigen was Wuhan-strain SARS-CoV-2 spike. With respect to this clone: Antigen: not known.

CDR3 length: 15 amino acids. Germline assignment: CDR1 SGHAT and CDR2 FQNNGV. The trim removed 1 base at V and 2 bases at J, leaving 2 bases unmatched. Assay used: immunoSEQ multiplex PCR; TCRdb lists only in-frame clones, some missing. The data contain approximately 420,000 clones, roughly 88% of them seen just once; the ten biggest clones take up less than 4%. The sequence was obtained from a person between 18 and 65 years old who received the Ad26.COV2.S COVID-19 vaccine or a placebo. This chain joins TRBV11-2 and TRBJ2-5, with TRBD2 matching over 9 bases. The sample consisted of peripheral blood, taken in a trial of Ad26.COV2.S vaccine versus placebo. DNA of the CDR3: TGTGCCAGCAGCTTAGGGCTAGCGGGGCAAGAGACCCAGTACTTC. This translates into CASSLGLAGQETQYF. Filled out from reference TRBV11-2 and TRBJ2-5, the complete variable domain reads EAGVAQSPRYKIIEKRQSVAFWCNPISGHATLYWYQQILGQGPKLLIQFQNNGVVDDSQLPKDRFSAERLKGVDSTLKIQPAKLEDSAVYLCASSLGLAGQETQYFGPGTRLLVL.